The 9 T cell receptor beta chains below come from one sample, sequenced in a study of radiation and T cells in renal cell carcinoma. Time point denoted: blood 2 weeks post-SBRT. Treatment meaning: 15 Gy SBRT to primary tumor, nephrectomy 4 weeks later. Only in-frame clones appear in the TCRdb table, and some are missing; sequencing was by immunoSEQ multiplex PCR. The sample carries 120,000 or so clones, roughly four fifths recorded once. The sequencing here drew on blood, taken from a patient whose treatment included radiotherapy and nephrectomy. The source of these receptors is a middle-aged man with renal cell carcinoma.

The chain couples TRBV7-2 to TRBJ2-4; the D is unclear. Germline V lookup: CDR1 SGHTA, CDR2 FQGNSA. V lost 1 base to trimming and J lost 5 bases, with 12 bases between them. There are 15 residues in the CDR3. This CDR3 is CASSLVIGLENIQYF. The CDR3 DNA follows: TGTGCCAGCAGCTTAGTCATAGGGTTGGAAAACATTCAGTACTTC.

This clone was detected a few times. The J gene is TRBJ1-2, the V gene TRBV19; possible D gene TRBD1, 6 bases. The germline gives CDR1 LNHDA, CDR2 SQIVND (reference sequence). Trimming stripped 5 bases from V and 8 bases from J, with 9 bases between. CDR3 length: 11 residues. The CDR3 spells CASSFRGGYTF. For the CDR3, the DNA is TGTGCCAGTAGTTTCAGGGGCGGCTACACCTTC.

CDR3 bases: TGTGCCAGCAGTTTAGGGCGAGGTGGCCTCACTGAAGCTTTCTTT. Residues: CASSLGRGGLTEAFF. This sequence joins TRBV28 and TRBJ1-1; D is undetermined. CDR3 size: 15 residues. Germline CDR1 is MDHEN and CDR2 is SYDVKM. V was trimmed by 2 bases and J by 4 bases, leaving 14 bases between them.

This chain joins TRBV4-3 and TRBJ2-3, with 8 positions matching TRBD2. With 0 bases clipped from V and 5 bases from J, the junction kept 7 bases outside the gene matches. The germline V gene encodes CDR1 LGHNA and CDR2 YSLEER. This CDR3 spans 16 amino acids. The CDR3 sequence is CASSQDTPGGRDTQYF. Here the CDR3 DNA reads TGCGCCAGCAGCCAAGATACCCCGGGGGGGCGAGATACGCAGTATTTT.

V is TRBV4-2 and J is TRBJ2-5, with 11 bases identical to TRBD2. After removal of 0 bases from V and 2 bases from J, the junction contained 5 bases not matched to a gene. Germline CDR1 LGHNA, CDR2 YNFKEQ. The CDR3 spans 17 residues. The DNA for the CDR3 is TGTGCCAGCAGCCAAGATAGCGGGGGGGCCGCACAAGAGACCCAGTACTTC. Its protein product is CASSQDSGGAAQETQYF.

This chain uses TRBV5-5 with TRBJ1-4; D gene ambiguous. This CDR3 region has 15 residues. CDR1 is SGHKS, CDR2 YYEKEE, per germline (reference sequence). V lost 0 bases, J lost 1 base, and 7 bases lay in between. DNA of the CDR3: TGTGCCAGCAGCTTGGTCGTAGTAACTAATGAAAAACTGTTTTTT. The encoded protein is CASSLVVVTNEKLFF.

This chain joins TRBV19 and TRBJ1-1, with a tentative D call TRBD1 (5 bases). CDR3 length: 14 amino acids. Trimming pared 3 bases from V and 4 bases from J, leaving 12 bases between. Germline CDR1 reads LNHDA; CDR2 reads SQIVND (reference sequence). The CDR3 nucleotides read TGTGCCAGTAGTATTCAGGGTGGGGGCACTGAAGCTTTCTTT. It is translated as CASSIQGGGTEAFF.

The chain joins TRBV30 to TRBJ1-1, with D unclear. CDR1 and CDR2 (germline): GTSNPN, SVGIG (reference sequence). Trimming left V 4 bases short and J 1 base short, with 13 bases between. The CDR3 sequence is 14 residues long. The CDR3 sequence is CAWTKLTANTEAFF. The CDR3 DNA follows: TGTGCCTGGACCAAACTTACGGCGAACACTGAAGCTTTCTTT.

This clone came up once. The chain has TRBV27 and TRBJ1-2, with TRBD1 identical over 10 bases. There are 14 residues in the CDR3. Germline V gene data show CDR1 as MNHEY and CDR2 as SMNVEV (reference sequence). J was trimmed by 7 bases and V by 5 bases; bases with no gene match: 7. The CDR3 nucleotides are TGTGCCAGCAGTATGCGACAGGGGGCGCGTGGCTACACCTTC. Its translation: CASSMRQGARGYTF.